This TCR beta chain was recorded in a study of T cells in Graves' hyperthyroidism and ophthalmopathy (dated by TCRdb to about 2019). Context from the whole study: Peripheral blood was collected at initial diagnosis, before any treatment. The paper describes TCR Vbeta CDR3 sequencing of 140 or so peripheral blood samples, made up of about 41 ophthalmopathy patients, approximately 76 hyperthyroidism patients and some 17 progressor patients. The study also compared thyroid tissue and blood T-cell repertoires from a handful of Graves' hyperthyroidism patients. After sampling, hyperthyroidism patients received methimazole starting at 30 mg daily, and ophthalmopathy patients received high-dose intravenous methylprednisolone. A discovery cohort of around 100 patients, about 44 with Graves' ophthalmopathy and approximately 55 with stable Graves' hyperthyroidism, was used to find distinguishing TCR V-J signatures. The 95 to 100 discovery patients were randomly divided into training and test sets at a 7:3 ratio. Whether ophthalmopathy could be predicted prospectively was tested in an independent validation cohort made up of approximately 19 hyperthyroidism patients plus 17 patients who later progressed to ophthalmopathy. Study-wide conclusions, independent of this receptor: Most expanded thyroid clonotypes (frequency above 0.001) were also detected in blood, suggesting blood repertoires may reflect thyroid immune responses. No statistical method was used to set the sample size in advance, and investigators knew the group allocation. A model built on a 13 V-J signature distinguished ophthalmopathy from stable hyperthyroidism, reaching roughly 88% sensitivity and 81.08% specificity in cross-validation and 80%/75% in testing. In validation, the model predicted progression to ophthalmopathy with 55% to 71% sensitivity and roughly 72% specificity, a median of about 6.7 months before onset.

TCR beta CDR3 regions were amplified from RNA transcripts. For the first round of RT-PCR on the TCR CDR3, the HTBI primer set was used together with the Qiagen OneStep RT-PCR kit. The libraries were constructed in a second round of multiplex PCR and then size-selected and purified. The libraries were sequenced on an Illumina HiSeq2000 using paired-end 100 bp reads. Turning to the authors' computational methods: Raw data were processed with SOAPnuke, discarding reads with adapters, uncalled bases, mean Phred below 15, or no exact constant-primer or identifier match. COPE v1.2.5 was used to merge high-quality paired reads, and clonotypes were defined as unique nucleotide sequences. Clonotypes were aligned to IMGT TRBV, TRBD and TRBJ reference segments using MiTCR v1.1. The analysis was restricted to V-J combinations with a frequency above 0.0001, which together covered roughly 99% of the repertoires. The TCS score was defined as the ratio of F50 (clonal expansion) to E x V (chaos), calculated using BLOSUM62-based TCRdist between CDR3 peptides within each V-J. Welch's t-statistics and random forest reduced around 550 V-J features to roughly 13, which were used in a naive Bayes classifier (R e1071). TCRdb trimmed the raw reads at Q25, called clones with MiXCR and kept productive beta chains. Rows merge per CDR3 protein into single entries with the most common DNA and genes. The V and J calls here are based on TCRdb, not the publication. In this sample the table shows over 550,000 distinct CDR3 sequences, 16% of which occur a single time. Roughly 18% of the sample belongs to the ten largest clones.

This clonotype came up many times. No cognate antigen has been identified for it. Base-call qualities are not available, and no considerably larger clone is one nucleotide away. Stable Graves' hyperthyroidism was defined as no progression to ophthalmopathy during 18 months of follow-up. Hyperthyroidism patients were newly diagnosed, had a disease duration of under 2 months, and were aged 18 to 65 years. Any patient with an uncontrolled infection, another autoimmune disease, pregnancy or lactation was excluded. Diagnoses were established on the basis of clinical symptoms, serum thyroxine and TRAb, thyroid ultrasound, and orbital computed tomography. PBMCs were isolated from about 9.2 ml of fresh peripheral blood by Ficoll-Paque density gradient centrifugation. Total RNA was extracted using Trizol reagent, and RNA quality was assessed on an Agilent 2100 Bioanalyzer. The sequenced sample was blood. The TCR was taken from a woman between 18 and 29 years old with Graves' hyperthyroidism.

The nucleotide sequence reads TGTGCCAGCAGTTCGCAGGACAATCAGCCCCAGCATTTT. This sequence encodes CASSSQDNQPQHF. The chain employs TRBV6-2 or TRBV6-3 and TRBJ1-5; no D gene can be assigned with confidence. CDR1 and CDR2 are drawn from the germline V gene: MNHEY, SVGEGT. Trimming costs V 4 bases and J 3 bases, and their ends lie 7 bases apart. The CDR3 measures 13 amino acids from cysteine to phenylalanine. The sequence is cut down to CDR3 DNA, 39 bases in frame from base 1.